The rows below give T cell receptor beta chains drawn from one sample of a study of blood T cell repertoires in COVID-19. The repertoire was sequenced with immunoSEQ multiplex PCR; TCRdb's copy has only in-frame clones and lacks some. This table holds about 130,000 clones, around 80% found once. Sequencing was done on a sample of peripheral blood. The receptor set was obtained from a woman aged 55-69 years with acute or convalescent COVID-19. The CDR3 runs from the conserved cysteine through the conserved F or W. Fields, in order: D gene, CDR3 length, V gene, J gene, clone size, CDR3 protein, CDR3 DNA. D genes are given only for firm matches. Not every row has a clone size; where given, it reads once, few, many or a size class.

>.|16|TRBV5-1|TRBJ1-3|.
CASSSAGRSSGNTIYF
TGCGCCAGCAGCTCGGCGGGAAGGAGCTCTGGAAACACCATATATTTT
>TRBD1|15|TRBV27|TRBJ1-5|.
CASSYGTGRHQPQHF
TGTGCCAGCAGTTACGGGACAGGGCGGCATCAGCCCCAGCATTTT
>.|15|TRBV18|TRBJ2-1|.
CASSPGRVTHNEQFF
TGTGCCAGCTCCCCCGGCAGGGTCACCCACAATGAGCAGTTCTTC
>.|14|TRBV18|TRBJ1-1|few
CASSRGFLDTEAFF
TGTGCCAGCTCCCGGGGGTTCTTGGACACTGAAGCTTTCTTT
>.|15|TRBV20-1|TRBJ2-1|.
CSASRAGPSYNEQFF
TGCAGTGCTAGTCGTGCGGGGCCATCCTACAATGAGCAGTTCTTC
>TRBD1|15|TRBV11-2|TRBJ1-2|few
CASSLGQGWNYGYTF
TGTGCCAGCAGCTTAGGACAGGGATGGAACTATGGCTACACCTTC
>.|19|TRBV5-6|TRBJ1-4|.
CASSLAEGFLGAGREKLFF
TGTGCCAGCAGCTTGGCGGAAGGGTTTCTAGGGGCCGGTCGAGAAAAACTGTTTTTT
>.|17|TRBV9|TRBJ2-2|.
CASSVGGVLANTGELFF
TGTGCCAGCAGCGTAGGTGGAGTCCTCGCGAACACCGGGGAGCTGTTTTTT
>.|19|TRBV5-8|TRBJ1-2|.
CASSPPTTDLSGWQYGYTF
TGTGCCAGCAGCCCACCGACAACTGACCTGTCCGGCTGGCAGTATGGCTACACCTTC
>.|15|TRBV19|TRBJ2-6|few
CASSPAGSGANVLTF
TGTGCCAGTAGCCCGGCGGGTTCTGGGGCCAACGTCCTGACTTTC
>TRBD1|13|TRBV24-1|TRBJ1-5|.
CATTTGENQPQHF
TGTGCCACCACGACAGGGGAGAATCAGCCCCAGCATTTT
>TRBD1|17|TRBV4-2|TRBJ1-4|once
CASSPYYPEQGNEKLFF
TGTGCCAGCAGCCCGTATTATCCGGAACAGGGGAATGAAAAACTGTTTTTT
>TRBD1|15|TRBV7-3|TRBJ1-1|.
CASSLSGQANTEAFF
TGTGCCAGCAGCTTAAGCGGACAGGCGAACACTGAAGCTTTCTTT
>.|12|TRBV19|TRBJ1-2|.
CASSFAGVGYTF
TGTGCCAGTAGTTTCGCAGGGGTCGGCTACACCTTC
>.|16|TRBV4-1|TRBJ1-2|once
CASSLSLAETNYGYTF
TGCGCCAGCAGCCTATCCCTGGCGGAAACTAACTATGGCTACACCTTC